This is a list of T cell receptor beta chains from one sample in a study of blood T cell repertoires in COVID-19. The protocol was immunoSEQ multiplex PCR, while the TCRdb copy is restricted to in-frame clones and leaves out a portion. This table holds some 320,000 clones, roughly 89% found once. The specimen sequenced was PBMCs or T cells enriched from blood (not recorded which). Source of these receptors: a woman aged 45-60 years who had been exposed to COVID-19. The CDR3 runs from the conserved cysteine through the conserved F or W. Each record gives: D gene, J gene, V gene, clone size, CDR3 length, CDR3 DNA, CDR3 protein. The D gene is left open where the match is weak. Not every row has a clone size; where given, it reads once, few, many or a size class.

d_gene: TRBD2; j_gene: TRBJ2-3; v_gene: TRBV11-2; abundance: NA; len: 16; CDR3nt: TGTGCCAGCAGCGCCGGGACTAGCGGATTCACAGATACGCAGTATTTT; CDR3aa: CASSAGTSGFTDTQYF
d_gene: NA; j_gene: TRBJ2-3; v_gene: TRBV13; abundance: NA; len: 14; CDR3nt: TGTGCCAGCAGCACCACTCTAGGGACTCATACGCAGTATTTT; CDR3aa: CASSTTLGTHTQYF
d_gene: NA; j_gene: TRBJ2-7; v_gene: TRBV28; abundance: few; len: 14; CDR3nt: TGTGCCAGCAGCATTACAGGGATAATAGGCGAGCAGTACTTC; CDR3aa: CASSITGIIGEQYF
d_gene: NA; j_gene: TRBJ2-1; v_gene: TRBV5-8; abundance: NA; len: 15; CDR3nt: TGTGCCAGCAGCTGGGCGGGACAGAGTTACAATGAGCAGTTCTTC; CDR3aa: CASSWAGQSYNEQFF
d_gene: NA; j_gene: TRBJ2-1; v_gene: TRBV18; abundance: NA; len: 17; CDR3nt: TGTGCCAGCTCACTCTCCGAGGTGGTGGGCTCCTACAATGAGCAGTTCTTC; CDR3aa: CASSLSEVVGSYNEQFF
d_gene: TRBD2; j_gene: TRBJ2-7; v_gene: TRBV5-6; abundance: NA; len: 15; CDR3nt: TGTGCCAGCAGCTTGTTTACCGGCGGGGGGTTTTGGCAGTACTTC; CDR3aa: CASSLFTGGGFWQYF
d_gene: TRBD1; j_gene: TRBJ2-7; v_gene: TRBV28; abundance: NA; len: 15; CDR3nt: TGTGCCAGCAGCTACCAAGGGACAGGGAAAAACGAGCAGTACTTC; CDR3aa: CASSYQGTGKNEQYF
d_gene: NA; j_gene: TRBJ1-5; v_gene: TRBV30; abundance: NA; len: 13; CDR3nt: TGTGCCTGGAGTGTCGCGGGCAATCAGCCCCAGCATTTT; CDR3aa: CAWSVAGNQPQHF
d_gene: TRBD1; j_gene: TRBJ2-4; v_gene: TRBV11-2; abundance: NA; len: 14; CDR3nt: TGTGCCAGCAGCTTAGAACAGGGGGCCTACATTCAGTACTTC; CDR3aa: CASSLEQGAYIQYF
d_gene: NA; j_gene: TRBJ1-3; v_gene: TRBV19; abundance: NA; len: 12; CDR3nt: TGTGCCACGGGACTCTACGGAAACACCATATATTTT; CDR3aa: CATGLYGNTIYF
d_gene: TRBD1; j_gene: TRBJ2-7; v_gene: TRBV5-1; abundance: NA; len: 14; CDR3nt: TGCGCCAGCAGCTTCGGGACAGGGAACTACGAGCAGTACTTC; CDR3aa: CASSFGTGNYEQYF
d_gene: NA; j_gene: TRBJ1-2; v_gene: TRBV4-2; abundance: NA; len: 13; CDR3nt: TGTGCCAGCAGTGATACAGAGTACTATGGCTACACCTTC; CDR3aa: CASSDTEYYGYTF
d_gene: NA; j_gene: TRBJ2-2; v_gene: TRBV19; abundance: once; len: 14; CDR3nt: TGTGCCAGTAGTCGCGCCCCGTGGACCGGGGAGCTGTTTTTT; CDR3aa: CASSRAPWTGELFF
d_gene: NA; j_gene: TRBJ1-3; v_gene: TRBV19; abundance: NA; len: 14; CDR3nt: TGTGCCAGTAACAGACTACACTCTGGAAACACCATATATTTT; CDR3aa: CASNRLHSGNTIYF
d_gene: NA; j_gene: TRBJ1-1; v_gene: TRBV6-5; abundance: NA; len: 11; CDR3nt: TGTGCCAGCAGGGGGGAGGGGGAAGCTTTCTTT; CDR3aa: CASRGEGEAFF
d_gene: NA; j_gene: TRBJ2-6; v_gene: TRBV21-1; abundance: NA; len: 18; CDR3nt: TGTGCCAGCAGTTGTGACAACCGAAATTACTCTGGGGCCAACGTCCTGACTTTC; CDR3aa: CASSCDNRNYSGANVLTF
d_gene: TRBD2; j_gene: TRBJ2-3; v_gene: TRBV11-2; abundance: NA; len: 15; CDR3nt: TGTGCCAGCAGCCTACTAGCGGGGGGGCCGTCATTTCAGTATTTT; CDR3aa: CASSLLAGGPSFQYF
d_gene: NA; j_gene: TRBJ1-2; v_gene: TRBV10-3; abundance: NA; len: 16; CDR3nt: TGTGCCATCAGTGAGTTTAAGACACAGGGTCTCGATGGCTACACCTTC; CDR3aa: CAISEFKTQGLDGYTF
d_gene: TRBD2; j_gene: TRBJ2-1; v_gene: TRBV28; abundance: once; len: 15; CDR3nt: TGTGCCAGCAGCCCTAGCGGGGGGATATACAATGAGCAGTTCTTC; CDR3aa: CASSPSGGIYNEQFF
d_gene: TRBD2; j_gene: TRBJ2-3; v_gene: TRBV5-1; abundance: NA; len: 17; CDR3nt: TGCGCCAGCAGCTCGGGATCTCCGGGGGGGAGCACAGATACGCAGTATTTT; CDR3aa: CASSSGSPGGSTDTQYF
d_gene: NA; j_gene: TRBJ1-6; v_gene: TRBV30; abundance: NA; len: 13; CDR3nt: TGTGCCTGGAGCGATAGGGACTTCACGCCCCTCCACTTT; CDR3aa: CAWSDRDFTPLHF
d_gene: TRBD1; j_gene: TRBJ1-2; v_gene: TRBV5-1; abundance: NA; len: 14; CDR3nt: TGCGCCAGCAGTCAGGGGGCCCCTAACTATGGCTACACCTTC; CDR3aa: CASSQGAPNYGYTF
d_gene: NA; j_gene: TRBJ1-1; v_gene: TRBV3-1/TRBV3-2; abundance: few; len: 13; CDR3nt: TGTGCCAGCAGCCCATGGACTGGAAGTGGAGCTTTCTTT; CDR3aa: CASSPWTGSGAFF
d_gene: NA; j_gene: TRBJ1-3; v_gene: TRBV6-5; abundance: NA; len: 15; CDR3nt: TGTGCCAGCAGTTATGGGGCAGGGCCTGGAAACACCATATATTTT; CDR3aa: CASSYGAGPGNTIYF
d_gene: TRBD1; j_gene: TRBJ2-5; v_gene: TRBV18; abundance: NA; len: 15; CDR3nt: TGTGCCAGCTCTCTTTGGGGGACAGAGCAAGAGACCCAGTACTTC; CDR3aa: CASSLWGTEQETQYF
d_gene: TRBD1; j_gene: TRBJ1-5; v_gene: TRBV30; abundance: NA; len: 17; CDR3nt: TGTGCCTGGAGGGGGGGGACAGGAAGAAGTAGCAATCAGCCCCAGCATTTT; CDR3aa: CAWRGGTGRSSNQPQHF
d_gene: TRBD2; j_gene: TRBJ2-3; v_gene: TRBV7-9; abundance: NA; len: 17; CDR3nt: TGTGCCAGCAGCCGACAAGCGGGGGGGCGTCGGGCAGATACGCAGTATTTT; CDR3aa: CASSRQAGGRRADTQYF
d_gene: NA; j_gene: TRBJ2-2; v_gene: TRBV9; abundance: once; len: 16; CDR3nt: TGTGCCAGCAGCGTAGAAGGTAGGGAGAGCACCGGGGAGCTGTTTTTT; CDR3aa: CASSVEGRESTGELFF
d_gene: NA; j_gene: TRBJ2-6; v_gene: TRBV5-4; abundance: NA; len: 19; CDR3nt: TGTGCCAGCAGCTCGAGGTCGGACAGAGGATCGTCTGGGGCCAACGTCCTGACTTTC; CDR3aa: CASSSRSDRGSSGANVLTF
d_gene: TRBD1; j_gene: TRBJ1-1; v_gene: TRBV6-4; abundance: NA; len: 13; CDR3nt: TGTGCCAGCAGTCTCGACAGGGACACTGAAGCTTTCTTT; CDR3aa: CASSLDRDTEAFF
d_gene: NA; j_gene: TRBJ1-2; v_gene: TRBV15; abundance: NA; len: 16; CDR3nt: TGTGCCACCAGCAGAGATACGACAGTTGGACTATATGGCTACACCTTC; CDR3aa: CATSRDTTVGLYGYTF
d_gene: TRBD1; j_gene: TRBJ2-7; v_gene: TRBV6-5; abundance: NA; len: 13; CDR3nt: TGTGCCAGCAGCCTCAGGGACAGGGGGCAGCAGTACTTC; CDR3aa: CASSLRDRGQQYF
d_gene: NA; j_gene: TRBJ2-2; v_gene: TRBV19; abundance: NA; len: 12; CDR3nt: TGTGCCAGCAGTACCGGGGCCGGGGAGCTGTTTTTT; CDR3aa: CASSTGAGELFF
d_gene: TRBD2; j_gene: TRBJ2-5; v_gene: TRBV6-5; abundance: NA; len: 13; CDR3nt: TGTGCCAGCAGTTACCAGGGCGGGGGGACCCAGTACTTC; CDR3aa: CASSYQGGGTQYF
d_gene: NA; j_gene: TRBJ2-7; v_gene: TRBV6-5; abundance: NA; len: 15; CDR3nt: TGTGCCAGCAGTTCCCCTACAGGGTTTTGGGGCGAGCAGTACTTC; CDR3aa: CASSSPTGFWGEQYF
d_gene: TRBD2; j_gene: TRBJ2-3; v_gene: TRBV4-1; abundance: NA; len: 15; CDR3nt: TGCGCCAGCAGCCAAGCGGGGGGGACCACAGATACGCAGTATTTT; CDR3aa: CASSQAGGTTDTQYF
d_gene: NA; j_gene: TRBJ2-7; v_gene: TRBV9; abundance: once; len: 12; CDR3nt: TGTGCCAGCAACAAAGGGGGAACCGAGCAGTACTTC; CDR3aa: CASNKGGTEQYF
d_gene: TRBD1; j_gene: TRBJ2-7; v_gene: TRBV2; abundance: NA; len: 16; CDR3nt: TGTGCCAGCAGTTTTACTCGGACAGGAGTTTATTACGAGCAGTACTTC; CDR3aa: CASSFTRTGVYYEQYF
d_gene: NA; j_gene: TRBJ2-4; v_gene: TRBV3-1/TRBV3-2; abundance: NA; len: 14; CDR3nt: TGTGCCAGCAGCCAACGCGTGGGGGCGAACATTCAGTACTTC; CDR3aa: CASSQRVGANIQYF
d_gene: NA; j_gene: TRBJ2-3; v_gene: TRBV6-5; abundance: NA; len: 14; CDR3nt: TGTGCCATCAGTTCAAGGGGTGGGACAGATACGCAGTATTTT; CDR3aa: CAISSRGGTDTQYF
d_gene: TRBD1; j_gene: TRBJ2-1; v_gene: TRBV3-1/TRBV3-2; abundance: NA; len: 17; CDR3nt: TGTGCCAGCAGCCACGACAGGGGCTACAGCTCCTACAATGAGCAGTTCTTC; CDR3aa: CASSHDRGYSSYNEQFF